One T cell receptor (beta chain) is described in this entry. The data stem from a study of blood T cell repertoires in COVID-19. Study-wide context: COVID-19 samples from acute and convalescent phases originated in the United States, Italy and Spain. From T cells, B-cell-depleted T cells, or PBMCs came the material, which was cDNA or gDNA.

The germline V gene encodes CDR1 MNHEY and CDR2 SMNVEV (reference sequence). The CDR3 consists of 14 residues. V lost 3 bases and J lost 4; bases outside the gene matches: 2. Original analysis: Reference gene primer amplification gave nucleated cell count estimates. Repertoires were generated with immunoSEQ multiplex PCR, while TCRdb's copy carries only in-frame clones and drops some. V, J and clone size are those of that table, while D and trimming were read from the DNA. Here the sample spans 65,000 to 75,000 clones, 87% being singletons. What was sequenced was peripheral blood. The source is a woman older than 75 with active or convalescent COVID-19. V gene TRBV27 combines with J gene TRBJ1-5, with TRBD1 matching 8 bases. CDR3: CASSFQGANQPQHF. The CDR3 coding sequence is TGTGCCAGCAGTTTCCAGGGGGCGAATCAGCCCCAGCATTTT.